This T cell receptor (beta chain) derives from a study of control samples from healthy donors and cancer patients. TCRdb keeps only in-frame clones here, not all; method: immunoSEQ multiplex PCR. The profile shows approximately 98,000 clones, approximately 80% of them singletons. The CDR3 covers 15 residues. CDR1 is KGHSH, CDR2 LQKENI, per germline. Trimming left V 1 base short and J 6 bases short, with 15 bases between. The chain carries TRBV18 and TRBJ1-2; D is unclear. Input material: blood. This receptor was taken from a man aged 18 to 29 in good health. The CDR3 DNA follows: TGTGCCAGCTCACCACTGGGTCAAAAGAGGGATGGCTACACCTTC. As protein: CASSPLGQKRDGYTF.